The T cell receptor beta chain under discussion was sequenced for a study of T cell clones after liver transplantation. Whole-study context: Samples came from ITN030ST, which attempted immunosuppression withdrawal within 2 years of liver transplantation. Three of eight recipients were HCV-positive; others had non-autoimmune, non-viral indications.

V lost 0 bases, J lost 4 bases, and 5 bases lay in between. The CDR3 is 13 residues long. Germline CDR1 and CDR2: SGHRS and YFSETQ. Sequencing was performed with immunoSEQ multiplex PCR; in TCRdb, only in-frame clones are kept and a portion is missing. Of several thousand clones detected, 70% to 80% appear once; the ten largest clones hold around an eighth. The material was CD8+ T cells from blood, obtained approximately 3.5 years after liver transplant. This receptor was obtained from a human patient who received a liver transplant. The graft donor may account for some of the T cells. This rearrangement joins TRBV5-1 to TRBJ1-5; D is undetermined. The CDR3 DNA reads TGCGCCAGCAGCTTGGATCTTAATCAGCCCCAGCATTTT. Its protein product is CASSLDLNQPQHF.